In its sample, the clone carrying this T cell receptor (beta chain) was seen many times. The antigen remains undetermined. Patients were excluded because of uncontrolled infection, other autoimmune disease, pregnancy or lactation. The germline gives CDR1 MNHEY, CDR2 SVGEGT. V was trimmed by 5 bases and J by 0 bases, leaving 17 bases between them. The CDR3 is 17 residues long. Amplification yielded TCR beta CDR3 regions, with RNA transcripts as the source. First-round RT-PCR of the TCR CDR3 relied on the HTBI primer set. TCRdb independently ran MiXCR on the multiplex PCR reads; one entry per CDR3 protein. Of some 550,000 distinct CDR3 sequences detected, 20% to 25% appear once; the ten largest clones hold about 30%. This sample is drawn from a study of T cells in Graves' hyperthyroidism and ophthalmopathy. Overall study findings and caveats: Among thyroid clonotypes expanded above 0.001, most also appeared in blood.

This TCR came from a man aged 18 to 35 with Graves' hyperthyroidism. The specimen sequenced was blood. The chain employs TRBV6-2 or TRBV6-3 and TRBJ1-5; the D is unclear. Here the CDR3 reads CASSPRGSDDSNQPQHF. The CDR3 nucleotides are TGTGCCAGCAGTCCCCGAGGATCGGATGATAGCAATCAGCCCCAGCATTTT.